These T cell receptor beta chains were read from a single sample in a study of T cell changes during pregnancy in multiple sclerosis. The data were produced by immunoSEQ multiplex PCR, yet TCRdb's version contains in-frame clones alone and is incomplete. The table records about 46,000 clones, about 91% of them present only once. The specimen was CD8+ T cells from peripheral blood mononuclear cells, collected after pregnancy. These receptors originate from a female donor with multiple sclerosis, enrolled in a pregnancy study. The CDR3 runs from the conserved cysteine through the conserved F or W. The D gene is left open where the match is weak. Not all rows give a size; the values are once, few, many and, for expanded clones, a class.

NA | TRBJ1-3 | TRBV4-3 | NA | TGCGCCAGCAGCCAAGAACCCGCAGGCTCTGGAAACACCATATATTTT | CASSQEPAGSGNTIYF
NA | TRBJ2-1 | TRBV7-6 | NA | TGTGCCAGCAGCTTAGCGGGCACGAGCTCCTACAATGAGCAGTTCTTC | CASSLAGTSSYNEQFF
NA | TRBJ1-5 | TRBV4-1 | NA | TGCGCCAGCAGCCCCAAATCAGGGGGCAATCAGCCCCAGCATTTT | CASSPKSGGNQPQHF
NA | TRBJ2-1 | TRBV11-2 | TRBD1 | TGTGCCAGCAGCTTAGGCCCGACAGGGCCGGTCAACAATGAGCAGTTCTTC | CASSLGPTGPVNNEQFF
NA | TRBJ2-3 | TRBV2 | TRBD1 | TGTGCCAGAACCGGGACAGGGGCTTCTGGAGATACGCAGTATTTT | CARTGTGASGDTQYF
NA | TRBJ1-5 | TRBV27 | NA | TGTGCCAGCAGTTTATCGGGGGGTCCTTATAGCAATCAGCCCCAGCATTTT | CASSLSGGPYSNQPQHF
once | TRBJ2-7 | TRBV6-5 | NA | TGTGCCAGCAGTTACTCGAACGGGGGAGGGCAGTACTTC | CASSYSNGGGQYF
NA | TRBJ2-2 | TRBV27 | NA | TGTGCCAGCAGTTTATCCAGGGGAGGGGAGCTGTTTTTT | CASSLSRGGELFF
NA | TRBJ2-3 | TRBV6-1 | TRBD2 | TGTGCCAGCACTGAAGCCTCTCATCGGGAGGGCCTAGATACGCAGTATTTT | CASTEASHREGLDTQYF
NA | TRBJ1-1 | TRBV11-3 | TRBD1 | TGTGCCAGCAGCTCCTCCGAACAGGGGGGGCAGAGTGCTTTCTTT | CASSSSEQGGQSAFF
NA | TRBJ1-2 | TRBV13 | TRBD1 | TGTGCCAGCAGCCCGACAGGGGTTTCGAGGTCGCACCTCTATGGCTACACCTTC | CASSPTGVSRSHLYGYTF
NA | TRBJ1-1 | TRBV4-3 | NA | TGCGCCAGCAGCCAAGATCGAACAGTTATGAACACTGAAGCTTTCTTT | CASSQDRTVMNTEAFF
NA | TRBJ2-7 | TRBV19 | NA | TGTGCCAGTACTCCTGGTGGCCGCGGCAACTACGAGCAGTACTTC | CASTPGGRGNYEQYF
once | TRBJ2-1 | TRBV7-2 | NA | TGTGCCAGCAGCTTAGCGGCGGGCGGGAACAATGAGCAGTTCTTC | CASSLAAGGNNEQFF
NA | TRBJ2-7 | TRBV4-3 | TRBD2 | TGCGCCAGCAGCCCCTTTGCGGGGGGCTTGTGGGAGCAGTACTTC | CASSPFAGGLWEQYF
NA | TRBJ2-5 | TRBV7-3 | NA | TGTGCCAGCAGCGTATCAGGGGGGCGGGAGACCCAGTACTTC | CASSVSGGRETQYF
NA | TRBJ1-2 | TRBV25-1 | NA | TGTGCCAGCAGTCCGGGGGGCTTGGGTGGCTACACCTTC | CASSPGGLGGYTF
NA | TRBJ2-1 | TRBV10-3 | NA | TGTGCCATCACGAGAACCTCCTACAATGAGCAGTTCTTC | CAITRTSYNEQFF
NA | TRBJ2-7 | TRBV7-7 | TRBD2 | TGTGCCAGCAGCCCCGGGACTAGCGGGAGGGCTCCGAACTACGAGCAGTACTTC | CASSPGTSGRAPNYEQYF
NA | TRBJ1-5 | TRBV19 | TRBD1 | TGTGCCAGTAGATCAGGGGGGCCCCAGCATTTT | CASRSGGPQHF
NA | TRBJ1-5 | TRBV7-3 | TRBD1 | TGTGCCAGCAGCTCGGACAGGGTGAGGAGCAATCAGCCCCAGCATTTT | CASSSDRVRSNQPQHF
many | TRBJ1-4 | TRBV11-2 | NA | TGTGCCAGCAGCGGAGAGAACGATGAAAAACTGTTTTTT | CASSGENDEKLFF
NA | TRBJ1-1 | TRBV19 | TRBD1 | TGTGCCAGTAGGCGACCGACAGGGATCAACACTGAAGCTTTCTTT | CASRRPTGINTEAFF
once | TRBJ2-1 | TRBV9 | NA | TGTGCCAGCAGCGTAGGATATGGCGGCACCTCGGCAGTCGACGGTGAGCAGTTCTTC | CASSVGYGGTSAVDGEQFF
once | TRBJ2-1 | TRBV5-1 | NA | TGCGCCAGCAGCTATAATAGCGATGAGCAGTTCTTC | CASSYNSDEQFF
NA | TRBJ2-7 | TRBV7-9 | TRBD1 | TGTGCCAGCAGATTTACAGGGGGTTTGGGCGAGCAGTACTTC | CASRFTGGLGEQYF
NA | TRBJ2-7 | TRBV10-3 | NA | TGTGCCATCAGTGAAAGCTTCGGAGGACCGTCCTACGAGCAGTACTTC | CAISESFGGPSYEQYF
NA | TRBJ2-7 | TRBV7-9 | NA | TGTGCCAGCAGCTCTCTGAGGTACGAGACAGCCATCTACGAGCAGTACTTC | CASSSLRYETAIYEQYF
NA | TRBJ2-7 | TRBV4-1 | TRBD1 | TGCGCCAGCAGCCGAGGGACAGGGGCGACCTACGAGCAGTACTTC | CASSRGTGATYEQYF
NA | TRBJ1-2 | TRBV6-1 | NA | TGTGCCAGCAGTTCGGACACTAACTATGGCTACACCTTC | CASSSDTNYGYTF
NA | TRBJ1-2 | TRBV19 | NA | TGTGCCACTACCCCCTTCGGGGTGTTCCCCTACTATGGCTACACCTTC | CATTPFGVFPYYGYTF
NA | TRBJ2-7 | TRBV9 | TRBD1 | TGTGCCAGCAGCGCCGGGACAGGGACGTACGAGCAGTACTTC | CASSAGTGTYEQYF
once | TRBJ2-7 | TRBV2 | TRBD2 | TGTGCCATCCCCTATGTCGCGACTAGCGGATACTACGAGCAGTACTTC | CAIPYVATSGYYEQYF
NA | TRBJ2-5 | TRBV6-5 | NA | TGTGCCGCAAGCACAGGGCTTGGGGAGACCCAGTACTTC | CAASTGLGETQYF
NA | TRBJ2-1 | TRBV10-3 | NA | TGTGCCATCCTTAGGGTGGCGGGCCAGAGACGTGAGCAGTTCTTC | CAILRVAGQRREQFF
NA | TRBJ1-4 | TRBV6-5 | TRBD1 | TGTGCCAGCAGTTACGGACCAGGGGACAGGGAAGAAAAACTGTTTTTT | CASSYGPGDREEKLFF
NA | TRBJ1-2 | TRBV7-7 | TRBD1 | TGTGCCAGCAGCTTAGCGCAAGGGACAGAGGTTCGCCTTTCTGGCTACACCTTC | CASSLAQGTEVRLSGYTF
NA | TRBJ1-1 | TRBV5-6 | TRBD1 | TGTGCCAGCAGCCGGGACAGCTTCTTCACTGAAGCTTTCTTT | CASSRDSFFTEAFF
NA | TRBJ1-5 | TRBV27 | NA | TGTGCCAGCAGTTTATCCGGGTTTCAGCCCCAGCATTTT | CASSLSGFQPQHF
NA | TRBJ1-1 | TRBV14 | TRBD1 | TGTGCCAGCAGCCCATGGACAGGGCCGATGAACACTGAAGCTTTCTTT | CASSPWTGPMNTEAFF
NA | TRBJ1-6 | TRBV14 | NA | TGTGCCAGCACCTCGGATTCACCCCTCCACTTT | CASTSDSPLHF
once | TRBJ1-1 | TRBV13 | NA | TGTGCCAGCAGCTTAGGGGCAGGGGAAGTTGAAGCTTTCTTT | CASSLGAGEVEAFF
once | TRBJ2-2 | TRBV6-5 | TRBD2 | TGTGCCAGCAGTTACGGGGGGGAAACCGGGGAGCTGTTTTTT | CASSYGGETGELFF
NA | TRBJ1-6 | TRBV12-5 | NA | TGTGCTAGTGGTTTCCGGACAGTCTCCGCCTCACCCCTCCACTTT | CASGFRTVSASPLHF
NA | TRBJ1-3 | TRBV6-1 | NA | TGTGCCAGCAGTGAAGAATTAAGGGGAGGAACTGGAAACACCATATATTTT | CASSEELRGGTGNTIYF
few | TRBJ2-1 | TRBV6-1 | TRBD2 | TGTGCCAGCAGTGAACTAGCGGGCTCCTACAATGAGCAGTTCTTC | CASSELAGSYNEQFF
NA | TRBJ2-3 | TRBV6-1 | NA | TGTGCCAGCAGTGCTATTGACAGGATCGCTAGCACAGATACGCAGTATTTT | CASSAIDRIASTDTQYF
NA | TRBJ2-7 | TRBV6-1 | TRBD1 | TGTGCCAGCAGTGAAAAAATAGGGACAGGGCCCTACGAGCAGTACTTC | CASSEKIGTGPYEQYF